The clone carrying this T cell receptor (beta chain) was detected only a few times. Its antigen is undetermined. The data belong to a study of identical twins. Overall study findings and caveats: Excess sharing between twins was weaker in beta out-of-frame sequences. Fewer insertions were carried by abundant cord blood beta clonotypes, but none was seen in memory repertoires.

TCRdb recomputed calls from the 5' RACE reads with MiXCR, one row per CDR3 protein. The top ten clones hold about 2.7% of a sample with 450,000 or so distinct CDR3 sequences, less than 25% of them seen once. Trimming removed 6 bases at V and 7 bases at J, with 18 bases between. The CDR3 is 14 amino acids. In germline, CDR1 is MNHEY, CDR2 SVGEGT. These data were also filed under a second study, of T cells expressing NK-cell markers. From that report: HCMV specificity of expanded NKG2C+ T cell clones remained unclear.

J is TRBJ1-1 and V is TRBV6-2 or TRBV6-3; D unclear. Input material: CD4+ T cells sorted from blood. The source of this sequence is a woman aged 18-29 years in good health. In DNA, the CDR3 is TGTGCCAGCAGCCGGTACAACTCCTGGGATGAAGCTTTCTTT. Its translation: CASSRYNSWDEAFF.